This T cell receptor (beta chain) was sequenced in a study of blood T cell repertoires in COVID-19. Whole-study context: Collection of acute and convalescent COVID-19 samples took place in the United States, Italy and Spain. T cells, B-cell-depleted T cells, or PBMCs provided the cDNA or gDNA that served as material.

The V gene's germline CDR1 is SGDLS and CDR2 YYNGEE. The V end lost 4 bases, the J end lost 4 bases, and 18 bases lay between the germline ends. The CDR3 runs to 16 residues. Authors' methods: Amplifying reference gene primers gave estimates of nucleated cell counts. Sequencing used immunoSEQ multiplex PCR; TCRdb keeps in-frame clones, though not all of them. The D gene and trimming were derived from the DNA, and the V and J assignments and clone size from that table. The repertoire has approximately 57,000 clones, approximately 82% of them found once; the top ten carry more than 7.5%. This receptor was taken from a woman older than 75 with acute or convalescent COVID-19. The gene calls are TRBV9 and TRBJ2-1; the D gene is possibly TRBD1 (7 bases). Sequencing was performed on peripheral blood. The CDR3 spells CASSSRRQGLYNEQFF. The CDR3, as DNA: TGTGCCAGCAGCTCTCGAAGACAGGGACTTTACAATGAGCAGTTCTTC.